A single sample is the source of the 26 T cell receptor beta chains below, sequenced in a study of cytomegalovirus exposure and HLA in healthy donors. Amplification used 60 Vbeta primers and 13 Jbeta primers. Method: immunoSEQ multiplex PCR; TCRdb's copy keeps in-frame clones and lacks some. The profile shows about 150,000 clones, 73% of them singletons. Sequenced sample: PBMCs. These receptor sequences come from a young woman in good health and CMV-seronegative.

The V gene is TRBV11-3, the J gene TRBJ1-1; D possibly corresponds to TRBD1 (5 bases). This CDR3 is built from 13 residues. Between the trimmed V and J ends, which lost 11 bases and 0 bases, there was a span of 13 bases. Germline V gene data show CDR1 as SGHNT and CDR2 as YENEEA. CDR3 DNA sequence: TGTGCCTGCTCCAGGGAAATGAACACTGAAGCTTTCTTT. This codes for CACSREMNTEAFF. Using reference TRBV11-3 and TRBJ1-1 for the parts outside the CDR3, the full variable domain is EAGVVQSPRYKIIEKKQPVAFWCNPISGHNTLYWYLQNLGQGPELLIRYENEEAVDDSQLPKDRFSAERLKGVDSTLKIQPAELGDSAVYLCACSREMNTEAFFGQGTRLTVV.

This clone was observed a handful of times. The V and J genes are TRBV11-2 and TRBJ2-6; D not certain. Germline V gene lookup returns CDR1 SGHAT and CDR2 FQNNGV. V was shortened by 9 bases and J by 0 bases, with 15 bases between the two germline ends. CDR3 length equals 16 residues. The DNA of the CDR3 is TGTGCCAGTCCCGAGGTTTCGCCCTCTGGGGCCAACGTCCTGACTTTC. Translating it yields CASPEVSPSGANVLTF.

The genes are TRBV19 and TRBJ2-7; D remains unclear. Looked up from germline, CDR1 is LNHDA and CDR2 is SQIVND (reference sequence). The V end lost 8 bases, the J end lost 1 base, and 12 bases lay between the germline ends. CDR3 length: 13 residues. CDR3 region: CASAETQSYEQYF. The CDR3 DNA follows: TGTGCCAGTGCGGAAACGCAGTCCTACGAGCAGTACTTC.

In nucleotides, the CDR3 is TGTGCCAGCAGCCCCGGGGGGGGATCGGGGCAGTACGTC. Encoded protein: CASSPGGGSGQYV. The chain employs TRBV7-9 and TRBJ2-7, with 8 nucleotides matching TRBD2. The CDR3 sequence is 13 residues long. Germline loops: CDR1 SEHNR, CDR2 FQNEAQ (reference sequence). With V trimmed by 5 bases and J by 9 bases, 9 bases remained unmatched.

The chain has TRBV19 and TRBJ1-5, with a tentative D call TRBD1 (5 bases). V was trimmed by 5 bases and J by 2 bases, leaving 13 bases between them. Germline V gene data show CDR1 as LNHDA and CDR2 as SQIVND (reference sequence). The CDR3 contains 15 residues. CDR3 loop: CASSFREVGNQPQHF. Written as DNA, the CDR3 is TGTGCCAGTAGTTTCAGGGAGGTCGGCAATCAGCCCCAGCATTTT.

The CDR3 protein is CASSPNRGYGYTF. Written as DNA, the CDR3 is TGTGCCAGCAGCCCAAACAGGGGCTATGGCTACACCTTC. The chain links TRBV28 to TRBJ1-2; TRBD1 aligns across 7 bases. The length of the CDR3 is 13 residues. Per the germline V gene, CDR1 is MDHEN and CDR2 is SYDVKM. The V and J ends lost 6 bases and 4 bases, in that order; junction bases with no gene match: 5.

The chain has TRBV6-6 and TRBJ1-1, with TRBD1 as a possible D gene (6 bases). The V gene's germline CDR1 is MNHNY and CDR2 SVGAGI (reference sequence). The CDR3 sequence is 16 residues long. With 7 bases removed from V and 4 bases from J, the gap between germline ends came to 22 bases. This CDR3 is CASKKVPGGLVTEAFF. The CDR3 bases are TGTGCCAGCAAAAAAGTACCGGGGGGGCTGGTCACTGAAGCTTTCTTT.

The chain combines TRBV30 with TRBJ1-6; D not certain. The germline V gene encodes CDR1 GTSNPN and CDR2 SVGIG (reference sequence). The CDR3 sequence is 14 residues long. V lost 2 bases and J 4 bases, leaving 9 bases between the germline ends. CDR3 coding DNA: TGTGCCTGGAGTTTGTCCTCTTATAATTCACCCCTCCACTTT. Residues: CAWSLSSYNSPLHF.

V is TRBV11-3 and J is TRBJ1-1; unclear D gene. CDR1 and CDR2 (germline): SGHNT, YENEEA. Trimming pared 5 bases from V and 0 bases from J, leaving 10 bases between. The CDR3 is 14 residues long. This chain's CDR3 is CASSPAGMNTEAFF. The CDR3, as DNA: TGTGCCAGCAGCCCCGCAGGCATGAACACTGAAGCTTTCTTT.

V is TRBV5-4 and J is TRBJ1-1, with D uncertain. The CDR3 is 12 residues long. The germline gives CDR1 SGHNT, CDR2 YYREEE (reference sequence). The V end lost 4 bases, the J end lost 6 bases, and 10 bases lay between the germline ends. The CDR3, as DNA: TGTGCCAGCAGCGGTTACAGAGCTGAAGCTTTCTTT. This translates into CASSGYRAEAFF.

This clone showed up just a few times. V gene TRBV6-5 combines with J gene TRBJ2-2, with D perhaps TRBD1 (5 bases). Trimming took 5 bases from V and 4 from J, leaving 8 bases between them. The CDR3 totals 13 residues. Germline V gene lookup returns CDR1 MNHEY and CDR2 SVGAGI. This chain's CDR3 is CASSNRSTGELFF. The CDR3 nucleotides read TGTGCCAGCAGTAACAGGAGCACCGGGGAGCTGTTTTTT.

This chain links TRBV5-4 with TRBJ1-1, with D possibly being TRBD1 (5 bases). CDR1 is SGHNT, CDR2 YYREEE, per germline (reference sequence). V was cut by 0 bases and J by 2 bases, with 8 bases left in between. The CDR3 spans 14 residues. CDR3 DNA: TGTGCCAGCAGCTTGGTTGGGACTAACACTGAAGCTTTCTTT. Its translation: CASSLVGTNTEAFF.

The sample holds a few counts of this clone. J is TRBJ2-5 and V is TRBV11-1; 7 bases line up with TRBD2. This CDR3 comprises 15 residues. The V gene end was trimmed by 1 base and the J gene end by 1 base; junction bases not matched to a gene: 3. From germline, CDR1 is SGHAT and CDR2 FQDESV (reference sequence). CDR3 sequence: CASSLVPGGQETQYF. Here the CDR3 DNA reads TGTGCCAGCAGCTTAGTCCCGGGGGGCCAAGAGACCCAGTACTTC. Filled out from reference TRBV11-1 and TRBJ2-5, the complete variable domain reads EAEVAQSPRYKITEKSQAVAFWCDPISGHATLYWYRQILGQGPELLVQFQDESVVDDSQLPKDRFSAERLKGVDSTLKIQPAELGDSAMYLCASSLVPGGQETQYFGPGTRLLVL.

V and J are TRBV9 and TRBJ1-1; D call uncertain. V dropped 4 bases and J dropped 6 bases, with 10 bases sitting between them. The germline CDR1 and CDR2 sequences are SGDLS and YYNGEE. The CDR3 contains 12 residues. The CDR3 DNA is TGTGCCAGCAGCCCCCCGGTGTCTGAAGCTTTCTTT. Protein: CASSPPVSEAFF.

The chain employs TRBV10-3 and TRBJ2-2, with D possibly TRBD1 on 5 matching bases. CDR3 size: 13 residues. V dropped 6 bases and J dropped 6 bases, with 11 bases sitting between them. Germline V lookup: CDR1 ENHRY, CDR2 SYGVKD. As DNA, the CDR3 is TGTGCCATCAGGGGGCAGCCCTCCGGGGAGCTGTTTTTT. Its translation is CAIRGQPSGELFF.

V usage is TRBV21-1 and J usage is TRBJ2-4; the D call TRBD2 from the table was never checked on the DNA. TRBV21-1 is listed as a pseudogene. The CDR3 is 15 residues long. The CDR3 loop is CASSKVGLAKNIQYF. CDR3 bases: TGTGCCAGCAGCAAAGTTGGACTAGCCAAAAACATTCAGTACTTC.

Comment on this clone: Other DNA sequences in the same sample also yield this CDR3. The V call is TRBV4-3, the J call TRBJ1-5; D gene ambiguous. V lost 1 base to trimming and J lost 1 base, with 8 bases between them. This CDR3 contains 15 residues. Germline V gene sequence: CDR1 LGHNA, CDR2 YSLEER. CDR3 residues: CASSQVSSSNQPQHF. CDR3 in DNA: TGCGCCAGCAGCCAAGTAAGCTCCAGCAATCAGCCCCAGCATTTT.

The chain recombines TRBV7-9 with TRBJ1-2; 7 bases agree with TRBD1. The V gene end was trimmed by 3 bases and the J gene end by 6 bases; junction bases not matched to a gene: 4. Per the germline V gene, CDR1 is SEHNR and CDR2 is FQNEAQ (reference sequence). There are 13 residues in the CDR3. In DNA, the CDR3 is TGTGCCAGCAGCTTCGCAGGGGGTGATGGCTACACCTTC. Translation: CASSFAGGDGYTF.

This chain joins TRBV4-3 and TRBJ1-2, with D possibly matching TRBD1 (6 bases). CDR1 is LGHNA and CDR2 is YSLEER in the germline V gene. V lost 0 bases and J 5 bases, leaving 13 bases between the germline ends. The CDR3 covers 15 residues. This CDR3 reads CASSQEGGALYGYTF. The CDR3 DNA is TGCGCCAGCAGCCAAGAGGGGGGGGCCCTTTATGGCTACACCTTC.

The gene calls are TRBV30 and TRBJ2-5, with D perhaps TRBD1 (6 bases). V lost 2 bases and J 0 bases, leaving 13 bases between the germline ends. The CDR3 has 15 residues. The germline V gene encodes CDR1 GTSNPN and CDR2 SVGIG (reference sequence). In nucleotides, the CDR3 is TGTGCCTGGAGTCCCCTAACAGGGTACCAAGAGACCCAGTACTTC. It translates to CAWSPLTGYQETQYF.

The sample holds one count of this clone. This chain joins TRBV7-2 and TRBJ2-7; D not certain. The CDR3 has 11 amino acids. The V end was cut by 5 bases, the J end by 2 bases, with 4 bases between. Germline lookup yields CDR1 SGHTA and CDR2 FQGNSA. The CDR3, as DNA: TGTGCCAGCAGCCGGGCCTACGAGCAGTACTTC. Residues: CASSRAYEQYF.

The V and J genes are TRBV5-1 and TRBJ1-1, with a possible D match to TRBD1 (5 bases). Trimming removed 4 bases from V and 4 bases from J, with 17 bases in between. This CDR3 is 15 amino acids long. Germline V gives CDR1 SGHRS, CDR2 YFSETQ. CDR3 DNA: TGCGCCAGCAGCGGACGGGTGGGGGGTACCACTGAAGCTTTCTTT. This sequence encodes CASSGRVGGTTEAFF.

The chain couples TRBV10-2 to TRBJ2-3; a possible D gene is TRBD2 (5 bases). CDR3 length: 13 amino acids. Germline CDR1 and CDR2: WSHSY and SAAADI. Trimming took off 7 bases at V and 0 bases at J, with 8 bases between the two ends. CDR3 nucleotides: TGCGCCAGCATTCGGGGAAGCACAGATACGCAGTATTTT. Encoded protein: CASIRGSTDTQYF.

The V call is TRBV4-2, the J call TRBJ1-4; no definite D call. V shed 0 bases and J shed 0 bases, with 8 bases lying between them. CDR1 is LGHNA and CDR2 is YNFKEQ in the germline V gene. The length of the CDR3 is 16 residues. The CDR3 protein is CASSQDSIATNEKLFF. The CDR3 DNA reads as TGTGCCAGCAGCCAAGATAGTATAGCAACTAATGAAAAACTGTTTTTT.

V usage is TRBV10-3 and J usage is TRBJ2-2, with 9 bases fitting TRBD1. This CDR3 is built from 16 residues. Unmatched junction bases numbered 7, after V lost 3 bases and J lost 5 bases. The germline V gene has CDR1 ENHRY and CDR2 SYGVKD. The CDR3 coding sequence is TGTGCCATCAGTGAATGGACAGGGGTTTCAACCGGGGAGCTGTTTTTT. It translates to CAISEWTGVSTGELFF.

This chain links TRBV20-1 with TRBJ1-1, with unresolved D. Between the trimmed V and J ends, which lost 6 bases and 3 bases, there was a span of 8 bases. Germline V lookup: CDR1 DFQATT, CDR2 SNEGSKA (reference sequence). This CDR3 contains 11 residues. The CDR3 loop reads CSAIRDTEAFF. The CDR3 DNA sequence: TGCAGTGCCATCCGGGACACTGAAGCTTTCTTT.